The rows below give T cell receptor beta chains drawn from one sample of a study of monozygotic twins with inflammatory bowel disease. TCRdb re-called the 5' RACE reads and shows each CDR3 protein once, DNA omitted. In total, the table holds over 150,000 distinct CDR3 sequences. Input material: blood. The receptors were sampled from a human donor with ulcerative colitis or Crohn's disease, or a healthy co-twin of an affected twin (not recorded which). The CDR3 runs from the conserved cysteine through the conserved F or W. The order of the fields is V gene, J gene, CDR3 protein.

TRBV12-3/TRBV12-4	TRBJ2-2	CASSFRANTGELFF
TRBV5-1	TRBJ1-6	CASSLALGGQKSPLHF
TRBV13	TRBJ2-2	CASSLFDTGDTGELFF
TRBV20-1	TRBJ2-7	CSAKNPSALTYEQYF
TRBV2	TRBJ2-7	CARSSGAFPYEQYF
TRBV5-1	TRBJ1-1	CASSDIGRSQNTEAFF
TRBV7-2	TRBJ2-7	CASSLDIRSYEQYF
TRBV20-1	TRBJ2-7	CSALTGTGIYEQYF
TRBV7-3	TRBJ2-2	CASSDPITGGTGELFF
TRBV10-3	TRBJ1-1	CAIIRGTEAFF
TRBV14	TRBJ1-1	CASSQGVNTEAFF
TRBV4-2	TRBJ2-7	CASSQLWGGSSYEQYF
TRBV6-5	TRBJ1-6	CASSYDLPGISYNSPLHF
TRBV12-3/TRBV12-4	TRBJ2-7	CASRRGAVDEQYF
TRBV6-2/TRBV6-3	TRBJ2-2	CASAQSPDSNTGELFF
TRBV5-1	TRBJ2-3	CASSLVGARSTDTQYF
TRBV10-3	TRBJ1-2	CAISERTGNYGYTF
TRBV7-6	TRBJ1-1	CASSLAGAGNTEAFF
TRBV20-1	TRBJ2-7	CSAPLAGAVYEQYF
TRBV27	TRBJ1-3	CASRGLDTIYF
TRBV27	TRBJ2-1	CASSLAGGVYNEQFF
TRBV6-5	TRBJ2-7	CASSSLGAGSYEQYF
TRBV2	TRBJ1-1	CASKMGRWTDTEAFF
TRBV28	TRBJ2-4	CASSPGGILAKNIQYF
TRBV20-1	TRBJ2-1	CSARRGSGYNEQFF
TRBV4-2	TRBJ2-1	CASSHEAGGVNEQFF
TRBV29-1	TRBJ2-1	CSAGKAGGNEQFF
TRBV20-1	TRBJ1-6	CSARGTGVYNSPLHF
TRBV24-1	TRBJ2-3	CATSDGGDRVTDTQYF
TRBV5-1	TRBJ2-1	CASSLSLGNNEQFF
TRBV12-3/TRBV12-4	TRBJ2-1	CASIPTGNNEQFF
TRBV4-3	TRBJ2-3	CASSQASGFISTDTQYF
TRBV30	TRBJ2-7	CAWSVLHRTYEQYF
TRBV20-1	TRBJ1-1	CSARDYEWGLHTEAFF
TRBV28	TRBJ2-6	CASSPGGRSGANVLTF